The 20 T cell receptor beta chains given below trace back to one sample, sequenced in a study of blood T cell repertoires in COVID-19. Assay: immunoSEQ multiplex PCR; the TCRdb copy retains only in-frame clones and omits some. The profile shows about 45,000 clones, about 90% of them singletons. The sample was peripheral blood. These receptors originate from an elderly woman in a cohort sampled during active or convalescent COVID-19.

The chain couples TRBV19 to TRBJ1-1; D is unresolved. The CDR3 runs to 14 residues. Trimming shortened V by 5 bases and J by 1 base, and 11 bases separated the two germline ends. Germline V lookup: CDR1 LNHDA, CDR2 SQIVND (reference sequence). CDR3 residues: CASSSVAWNTEAFF. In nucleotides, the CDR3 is TGTGCCAGTAGTTCAGTGGCCTGGAACACTGAAGCTTTCTTT.

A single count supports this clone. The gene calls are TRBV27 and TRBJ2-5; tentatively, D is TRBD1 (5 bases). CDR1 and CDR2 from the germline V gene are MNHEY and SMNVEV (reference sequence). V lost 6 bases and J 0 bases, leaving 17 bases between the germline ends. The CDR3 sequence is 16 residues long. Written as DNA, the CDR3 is TGTGCCAGCAGGGACACCATGGGTCGGTACCAAGAGACCCAGTACTTC. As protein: CASRDTMGRYQETQYF.

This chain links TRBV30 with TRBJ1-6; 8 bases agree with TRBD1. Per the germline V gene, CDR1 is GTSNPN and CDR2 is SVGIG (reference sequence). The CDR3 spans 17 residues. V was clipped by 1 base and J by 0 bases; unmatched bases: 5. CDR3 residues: CAWSERQGNSYNSPLHF. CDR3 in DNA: TGTGCCTGGAGTGAACGACAGGGGAACTCCTATAATTCACCCCTCCACTTT.

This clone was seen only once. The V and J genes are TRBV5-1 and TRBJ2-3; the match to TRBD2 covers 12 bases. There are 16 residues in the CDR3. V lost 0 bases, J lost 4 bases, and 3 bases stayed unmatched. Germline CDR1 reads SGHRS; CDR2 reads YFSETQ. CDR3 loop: CASSLGSSGRADTQYF. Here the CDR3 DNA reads TGCGCCAGCAGCTTGGGGTCTAGCGGGAGGGCAGATACGCAGTATTTT.

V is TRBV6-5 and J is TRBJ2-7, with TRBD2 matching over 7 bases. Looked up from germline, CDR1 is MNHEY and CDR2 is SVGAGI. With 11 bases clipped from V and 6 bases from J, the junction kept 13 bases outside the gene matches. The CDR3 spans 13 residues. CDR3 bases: TGTGCCGCGGCGGGGGACCGCCAACGCGAGCAGTACTTC. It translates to CAAAGDRQREQYF.

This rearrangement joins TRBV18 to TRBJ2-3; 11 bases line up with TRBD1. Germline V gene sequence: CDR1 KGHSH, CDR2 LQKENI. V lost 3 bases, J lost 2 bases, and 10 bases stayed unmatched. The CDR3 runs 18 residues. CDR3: CASSPGQGAPISTDTQYF. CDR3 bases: TGTGCCAGCTCACCTGGACAGGGGGCCCCCATTTCCACAGATACGCAGTATTTT.

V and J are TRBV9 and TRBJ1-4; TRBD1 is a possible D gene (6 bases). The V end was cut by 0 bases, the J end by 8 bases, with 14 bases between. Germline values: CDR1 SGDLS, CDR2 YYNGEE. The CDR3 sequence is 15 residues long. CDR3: CASSVGAGEWEKLFF. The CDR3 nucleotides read TGTGCCAGCAGCGTAGGGGCAGGGGAGTGGGAAAAACTGTTTTTT.

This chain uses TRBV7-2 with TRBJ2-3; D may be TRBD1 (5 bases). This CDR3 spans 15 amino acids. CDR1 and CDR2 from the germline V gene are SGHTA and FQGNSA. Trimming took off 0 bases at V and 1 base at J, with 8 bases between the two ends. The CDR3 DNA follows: TGTGCCAGCAGCTTAGCCGACAGCCGCACAGATACGCAGTATTTT. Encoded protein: CASSLADSRTDTQYF. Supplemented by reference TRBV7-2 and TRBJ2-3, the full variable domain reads GAGVSQSPSNKVTEKGKDVELRCDPISGHTALYWYRQSLGQGLEFLIYFQGNSAPDKSGLPSDRFSAERTGGSVSTLTIQRTQQEDSAVYLCASSLADSRTDTQYFGPGTRLTVL.

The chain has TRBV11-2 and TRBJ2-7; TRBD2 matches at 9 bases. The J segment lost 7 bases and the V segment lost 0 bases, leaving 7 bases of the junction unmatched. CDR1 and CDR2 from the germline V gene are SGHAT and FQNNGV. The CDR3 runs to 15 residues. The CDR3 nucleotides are TGTGCCAGCAGCTTAGATGCGGGAGGGACGCGGGAGCAGTACTTC. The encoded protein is CASSLDAGGTREQYF.

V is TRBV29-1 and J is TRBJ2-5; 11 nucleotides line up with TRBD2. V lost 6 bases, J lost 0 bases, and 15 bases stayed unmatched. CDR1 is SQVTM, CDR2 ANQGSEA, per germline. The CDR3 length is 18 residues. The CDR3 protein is CSVAGWRLAGRYQETQYF. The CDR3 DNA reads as TGCAGCGTGGCGGGTTGGAGACTAGCGGGAAGGTACCAAGAGACCCAGTACTTC.

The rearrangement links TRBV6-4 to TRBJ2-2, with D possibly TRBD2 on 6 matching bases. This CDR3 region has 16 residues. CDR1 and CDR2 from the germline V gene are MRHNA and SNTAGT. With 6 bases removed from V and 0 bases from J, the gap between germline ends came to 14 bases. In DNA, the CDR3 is TGTGCCAGCAGCGCAATGGGACTTCCGAACACCGGGGAGCTGTTTTTT. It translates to CASSAMGLPNTGELFF.

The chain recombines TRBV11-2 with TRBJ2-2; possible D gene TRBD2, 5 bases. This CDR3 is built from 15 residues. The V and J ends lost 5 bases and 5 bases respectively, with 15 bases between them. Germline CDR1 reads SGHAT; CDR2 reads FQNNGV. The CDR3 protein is CASSHFGRGTGELFF. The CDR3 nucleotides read TGTGCCAGCAGCCACTTCGGTCGGGGTACCGGGGAGCTGTTTTTT.

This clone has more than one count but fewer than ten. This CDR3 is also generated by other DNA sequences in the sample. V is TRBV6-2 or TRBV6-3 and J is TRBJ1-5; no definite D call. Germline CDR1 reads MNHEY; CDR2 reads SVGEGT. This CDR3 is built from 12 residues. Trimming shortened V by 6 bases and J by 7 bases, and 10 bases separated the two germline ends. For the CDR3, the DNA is TGTGCCAGCAGCCGAGGGAACCAGCCCCAGCATTTT. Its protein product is CASSRGNQPQHF.

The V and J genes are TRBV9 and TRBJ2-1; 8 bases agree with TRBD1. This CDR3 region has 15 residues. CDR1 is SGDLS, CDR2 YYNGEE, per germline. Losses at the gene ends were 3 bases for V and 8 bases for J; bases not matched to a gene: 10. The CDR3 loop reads CASSARQGNQYEQFF. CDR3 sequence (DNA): TGTGCCAGCAGCGCCCGACAGGGGAACCAGTATGAGCAGTTCTTC.

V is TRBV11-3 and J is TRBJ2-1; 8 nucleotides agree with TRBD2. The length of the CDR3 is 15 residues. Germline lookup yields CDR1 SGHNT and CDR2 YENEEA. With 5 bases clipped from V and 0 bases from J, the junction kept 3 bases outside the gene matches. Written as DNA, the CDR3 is TGTGCCAGCAGCCTCGGGACTAGCTCCTACAATGAGCAGTTCTTC. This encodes CASSLGTSSYNEQFF.

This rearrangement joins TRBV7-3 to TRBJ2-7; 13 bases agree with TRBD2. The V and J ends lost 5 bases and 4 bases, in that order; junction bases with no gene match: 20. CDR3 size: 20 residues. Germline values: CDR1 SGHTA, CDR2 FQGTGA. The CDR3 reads CASSLSPDRLAGGLLYEQYF. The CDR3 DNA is TGTGCCAGCAGCCTATCACCTGACAGACTAGCGGGGGGACTGTTGTACGAGCAGTACTTC.

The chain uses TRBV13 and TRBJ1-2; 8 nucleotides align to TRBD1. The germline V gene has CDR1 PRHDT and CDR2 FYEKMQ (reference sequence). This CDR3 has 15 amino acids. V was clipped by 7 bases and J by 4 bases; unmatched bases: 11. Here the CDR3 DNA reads TGTGCCAGCACCGACTGGACAGGGACCAGCTATGGCTACACCTTC. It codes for CASTDWTGTSYGYTF.

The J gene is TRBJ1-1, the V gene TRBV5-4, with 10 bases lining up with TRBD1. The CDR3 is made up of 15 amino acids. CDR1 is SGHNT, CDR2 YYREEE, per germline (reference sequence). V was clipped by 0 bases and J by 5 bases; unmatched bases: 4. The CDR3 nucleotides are TGTGCCAGCAGCTTGGGACAGGGGGCCAGGACTGAAGCTTTCTTT. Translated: CASSLGQGARTEAFF.

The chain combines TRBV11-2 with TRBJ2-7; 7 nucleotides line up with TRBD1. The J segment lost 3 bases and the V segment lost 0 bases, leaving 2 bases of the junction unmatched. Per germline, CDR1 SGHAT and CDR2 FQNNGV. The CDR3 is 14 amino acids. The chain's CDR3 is CASSLDWTGYEQYF. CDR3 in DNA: TGTGCCAGCAGCTTAGATTGGACAGGCTACGAGCAGTACTTC.

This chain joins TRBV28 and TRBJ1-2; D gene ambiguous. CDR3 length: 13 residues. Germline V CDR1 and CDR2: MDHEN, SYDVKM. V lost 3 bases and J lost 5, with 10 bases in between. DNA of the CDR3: TGTGCCAGCAGTTTGTCAGAACGTTATGGCTACACCTTC. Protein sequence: CASSLSERYGYTF.